This TCR beta chain was observed in a study of cytomegalovirus exposure and HLA in healthy donors. As for the study in general: Prior work identified more than 90 million unique TCR beta sequences in 150 million to 200 million T cells. Study-level findings and limits: Later analysis reportedly placed an Asian-associated ancestry cluster below the roughly 600-donor mean in N-insertions. A missense DCLRE1C variant was associated with V- and J-gene trimming of TCR beta chains in a later analysis, and an independent cohort replicated the association.

With regard to this clone: Its antigen is not identified.

The CDR3 extends over 14 amino acids. Germline CDR1 and CDR2: MNHEY and SMNVEV (reference sequence). The V gene end was trimmed by 5 bases and the J gene end by 3 bases; junction bases not matched to a gene: 2. The PCR was carried out with 60 Vbeta primers and 13 Jbeta primers. Clones were sequenced by immunoSEQ multiplex PCR, and TCRdb holds only the in-frame ones, with some missing. Here the sample spans about 130,000 clones, around 77% being singletons. Sequencing used PBMCs. The receptor comes from a woman aged 40 to 55 in good health and CMV-seropositive. V usage is TRBV27 and J usage is TRBJ2-3; 10 nucleotides line up with TRBD1. For the CDR3, the DNA is TGTGCCAGCAGTCTGGACAGGGGGACAGATACGCAGTATTTT. Translation: CASSLDRGTDTQYF.